This TCR beta chain was sequenced in a study of blood T cell repertoires in COVID-19. Study-level background: There were acute and convalescent COVID-19 samples, and they came from the United States, Italy and Spain. In each case, the material was cDNA or gDNA derived from T cells, B-cell-depleted T cells, or PBMCs.

The CDR3 is 13 amino acids. Germline CDR1 SGHRS, CDR2 YFSETQ. Trimming removed 4 bases at V and 0 bases at J, with 8 bases between. Under the authors' procedure: Amplification from reference gene primers served as the basis for estimated nucleated cell counts. Assay used: immunoSEQ multiplex PCR; TCRdb lists only in-frame clones, some missing. V, J and clone size are those of that table, while D and trimming were read from the DNA. The sample lists around 140,000 clones; 65% to 80% were seen once. Specimen: peripheral blood. This TCR was recovered from a man aged 50-60 years with acute or convalescent COVID-19. The rearrangement joins TRBV5-1 to TRBJ2-7; tentative D call: TRBD1 (6 bases). The CDR3, as DNA: TGCGCCAGCAGCCGGGACATCTCCTACGAGCAGTACTTC. It encodes CASSRDISYEQYF.